This is a list of T cell receptor beta chains from one sample in a study of blood T cell repertoires in COVID-19. Produced via immunoSEQ multiplex PCR; TCRdb's table is partial and in-frame only. The repertoire holds 75,000 to 90,000 clones, around 86% seen once, with 8% in the top ten. Sequenced material: peripheral blood. Receptors originate from a man aged 50-60 years with active COVID-19. Each CDR3 is given with its conserved first and last residue. A D gene is named only where the DNA matches it firmly. Only part of the rows carry a size: once, few, many, or a class if the clone is expanded.

V gene,clone size,D gene,J gene,CDR3 protein,CDR3 DNA
TRBV2,NA,TRBD2,TRBJ2-1,CASSLSGKHYNEQFF,TGTGCCAGCAGCCTCAGCGGGAAGCACTACAATGAGCAGTTCTTC
TRBV7-3,few,TRBD1,TRBJ2-7,CASSSGQASEQYF,TGTGCCAGCAGCTCAGGACAGGCAAGCGAGCAGTACTTC
TRBV28,NA,TRBD1,TRBJ1-2,CASRFGQGRYGYTF,TGTGCCAGCAGATTTGGACAGGGTCGGTATGGCTACACCTTC
TRBV15,NA,TRBD1,TRBJ1-1,CATSRGRTGGTEAFF,TGTGCCACCAGCAGAGGAAGGACAGGGGGCACTGAAGCTTTCTTT
TRBV7-2,NA,TRBD2,TRBJ2-7,CASSRSGEQYF,TGTGCCAGCAGCCGTAGCGGGGAGCAGTACTTC
TRBV19,few,TRBD1,TRBJ1-5,CASSLRQGHQPQHF,TGTGCCAGTAGCCTACGACAGGGGCATCAGCCCCAGCATTTT
TRBV5-1,NA,NA,TRBJ2-3,CASSLVADTDTQYF,TGCGCCAGCAGCTTGGTAGCAGACACAGATACGCAGTATTTT
TRBV18,NA,TRBD1,TRBJ1-5,CASSPQRAGQGQHF,TGTGCCAGCTCACCACAGAGGGCCGGACAGGGACAGCATTTT
TRBV3-1/TRBV3-2,NA,TRBD1,TRBJ1-2,CASSQGQGLRYTF,TGTGCCAGCAGCCAAGGACAGGGGTTGCGCTACACCTTC
TRBV2,NA,NA,TRBJ1-6,CASSTAHGSPLHF,TGTGCCAGCAGTACAGCCCACGGTTCACCCCTCCACTTT
TRBV6-2/TRBV6-3,NA,TRBD1,TRBJ1-5,CASSFRGLGNQPQHF,TGTGCCAGCAGCTTTAGGGGGCTGGGGAATCAGCCCCAGCATTTT
TRBV3-1/TRBV3-2,NA,TRBD1,TRBJ1-2,CASSHNRGNYGYTF,TGTGCCAGCAGCCATAACAGGGGAAACTATGGCTACACCTTC
TRBV7-9,NA,NA,TRBJ2-7,CASSFLAGVSYEQYF,TGTGCCAGCAGCTTTCTGGCAGGGGTAAGCTACGAGCAGTACTTC
TRBV19,NA,NA,TRBJ2-2,CASSMRDTGELFF,TGTGCCAGTAGTATGAGAGACACCGGGGAGCTGTTTTTT
TRBV5-3,NA,NA,TRBJ2-2,CARSLEYGRIGGELFF,TGTGCCAGAAGCTTGGAATACGGGAGAATCGGCGGGGAGCTGTTTTTT
TRBV15,NA,NA,TRBJ1-2,CATSRDSRGHLSTGYTF,TGTGCCACCAGCAGAGATAGCCGGGGACATCTGAGTACCGGCTACACCTTC
TRBV7-2,NA,NA,TRBJ1-3,CASSSRPTETTIYF,TGTGCCAGCAGCTCACGACCGACAGAGACCACCATATATTTT
TRBV27,NA,TRBD1,TRBJ1-1,CASSRGQGKAFF,TGTGCCAGCAGCCGAGGACAGGGGAAAGCTTTCTTT